There are a few counts of the clone carrying this T cell receptor (beta chain). No antigen is known for it. The sample originates from a study of response to subunit inactivated influenza vaccine. Study-level points and caveats: After each seasonal influenza vaccination, few new T cells are recruited, the authors suggested.

The CDR3 loop spans 13 amino acids. Trimming shortened V by 0 bases and J by 5 bases, and 6 bases separated the two germline ends. Germline CDR1 and CDR2: LGHNA and YNFKEQ. TCRdb redid the calling of the RT-PCR reads with MiXCR, one entry per CDR3 protein. The sample has 650,000 to 700,000 distinct CDR3 sequences; about a sixth are singletons. The receptor's source is a man aged 45-65 years who received an inactivated influenza vaccine. The chain combines TRBV4-2 with TRBJ2-3; D unclear. The material sequenced was PBMCs from blood, taken 12 days after vaccination. CDR3 sequence reads: CASSQDVGDTQYF. The CDR3 nucleotides are TGTGCCAGCAGCCAAGATGTGGGAGATACGCAGTATTTT.